This is a list of T cell receptor beta chains from one sample in a study of cytomegalovirus exposure and HLA in healthy donors. TCRdb's table, derived via immunoSEQ multiplex PCR, lists solely in-frame clones and lacks some. Among 150,000 to 200,000 clones listed, about 80% were seen once. The sample was PBMCs. The receptors were sampled from a man in his forties or fifties in good health and CMV-seropositive. Each CDR3 is given with its conserved first and last residue. D genes are given only for firm matches. Rows may omit the clone size; those that give it use once, few, many or a size class.

V,J,size,D,DNA,CDR3
TRBV7-2,TRBJ1-2,-,TRBD1,TGTGCCAGCAGCTCAACAGGGGGCTTTAGCTATGGCTACACCTTC,CASSSTGGFSYGYTF
TRBV6-7,TRBJ2-3,-,TRBD1,TGTGCCAGCAGTTACATACCGGGACAGGGGGCGCGGAAGGAAACAGATACGCAGTATTTT,CASSYIPGQGARKETDTQYF
TRBV4-1,TRBJ1-5,-,-,TGCGCCAGCAGCCAAATACAGGGTAAACCTCGGCCCCAGCATTTT,CASSQIQGKPRPQHF
TRBV29-1,TRBJ2-1,-,-,TGCAGCGTTGAACTGCCTAGGGGCACCTCCTACAATGAGCAGTTCTTC,CSVELPRGTSYNEQFF
TRBV11-2,TRBJ1-1,-,-,TGTGCCAGCAGCTTAGACCGACTTTTTTCTATGAACACTGAAGCTTTCTTT,CASSLDRLFSMNTEAFF
TRBV10-2,TRBJ2-3,-,-,TGCGCCAGCAGTGATTACACAGTAAACACAGATACGCAGTATTTT,CASSDYTVNTDTQYF
TRBV7-9,TRBJ1-3,-,TRBD1,TGTGCCAGCAGCTTAGGGACAGGACGGGGAGGAAACACCATATATTTT,CASSLGTGRGGNTIYF
TRBV2,TRBJ2-2,-,TRBD1,TGTGCCAGCAGTGAAGCACGGGACAGACGCACCGGGGAGCTGTTTTTT,CASSEARDRRTGELFF
TRBV7-2,TRBJ1-5,-,-,TGTGCCAGCAGCTCCCGACACGCTAGCAATCAGCCCCAGCATTTT,CASSSRHASNQPQHF
TRBV7-2,TRBJ2-2,-,-,TGTGCCAGCAGAGGGGTTACAGGGACAAGGAACACCGGGGAGCTGTTTTTT,CASRGVTGTRNTGELFF
TRBV7-6,TRBJ2-1,once,TRBD2,TGTGCCAGCAGCTTCTCCCCGGGACTAGCGGTTCCGAGCTCCTACAATGAGCAGTTCTTC,CASSFSPGLAVPSSYNEQFF
TRBV28,TRBJ1-6,-,-,TGTGCCAGCAGTCGTACAGGGATTTATAATTCACCCCTCCACTTT,CASSRTGIYNSPLHF
TRBV7-9,TRBJ2-7,-,-,TGTGCCAGCAGTCAAACCCGGGACACTGAGCAGTACTTC,CASSQTRDTEQYF
TRBV9,TRBJ2-1,-,TRBD2,TGTGCCAGCAGCGAATCGATCGGGACTAGCGGGAACAATGAGCAGTTCTTC,CASSESIGTSGNNEQFF
TRBV27,TRBJ2-3,-,-,TGTGCCAGCAGTTTGAACAGGGACACAGATACGCAGTATTTT,CASSLNRDTDTQYF
TRBV5-1,TRBJ2-1,-,TRBD1,TGCGCCAGCCGCCCTGGCCCGGGACAGCTCTACAATGAGCAGTTCTTC,CASRPGPGQLYNEQFF
TRBV5-5,TRBJ2-1,-,-,TGTGCCAGCAGTTCTGAGCTAAGCTCCTACAATGAGCAGTTCTTC,CASSSELSSYNEQFF
TRBV6-4,TRBJ2-1,once,TRBD2,TGTGCCAGCAGTGACCGGGGGGGAGACTACAATGAGCAGTTCTTC,CASSDRGGDYNEQFF
TRBV28,TRBJ1-5,-,-,TGTGCCAGCAGCCCAGGGAATCAGCCCCAGCATTTT,CASSPGNQPQHF
TRBV7-9,TRBJ2-7,-,TRBD1,TGTGCCAGCAGCCGCGGACAGGGGGCGAGCTACGAGCAGTACTTC,CASSRGQGASYEQYF
TRBV6-1,TRBJ1-2,-,-,TGTGCCAGCAGTGAAGGTTCAGGGTCCGATGGCTACACCTTC,CASSEGSGSDGYTF
TRBV5-6,TRBJ1-6,many,-,TGTGCCAGCAGCTTGTGGAGGGCGCCTAATTCACCCCTCCACTTT,CASSLWRAPNSPLHF
TRBV29-1,TRBJ1-2,-,-,TGCAGCGTTGAAGATCAGGGGCCCCTAAACTATGGCTACACCTTC,CSVEDQGPLNYGYTF
TRBV2,TRBJ2-5,-,TRBD2,TGTGCCAGCAGTGGGACTAGCGGGGGGCGCAGCGAGACCCAGTACTTC,CASSGTSGGRSETQYF
TRBV16,TRBJ2-7,-,TRBD1,TGTGCCAGCAGCCCGCGACAGGGCAATCATTACGAGCAGTACTTC,CASSPRQGNHYEQYF
TRBV7-8,TRBJ1-3,-,TRBD1,TGTGCCAGCAGCTTAGAGACAGGGGGATACTCTGGAAACACCATATATTTT,CASSLETGGYSGNTIYF
TRBV5-6,TRBJ1-2,-,TRBD1,TGTGCCAGCATCCCGTCCAGGGGGCTCAACTATGGCTACACCTTC,CASIPSRGLNYGYTF
TRBV19,TRBJ1-1,-,-,TGTGCCAGTAGCTCGACAGGGAACACTGAAGCTTTCTTT,CASSSTGNTEAFF
TRBV27,TRBJ2-2,few,-,TGTGCCAGCAGTTTACGGCAGGGGAGCACCGGGGAGCTGTTTTTT,CASSLRQGSTGELFF
TRBV2,TRBJ2-7,few,-,TGTGCCAGCAGTTCAGAGCGCTACGAGCAGTACTTC,CASSSERYEQYF
TRBV18,TRBJ1-1,-,-,TGTGCCAGCTCACCGAGCGGGGCAGACACTGAAGCTTTCTTT,CASSPSGADTEAFF
TRBV19,TRBJ1-1,-,-,TGTGCCAGTAGTATAATCACACCATCGAACACTGAAGCTTTCTTT,CASSIITPSNTEAFF
TRBV10-3,TRBJ2-3,-,-,TGTGCCATCAGCCAGGTCCTAGCGCGAGATACGCAGTATTTT,CAISQVLARDTQYF
TRBV4-2,TRBJ1-2,-,-,TGTGCCAGCAGCCAAGGGCAGACTACTAACTATGGCTACACCTTC,CASSQGQTTNYGYTF
TRBV4-3,TRBJ2-7,-,-,TGCGCCAGCAGCCAAGAGATCCCGCCGGGCGAGCAGTACTTC,CASSQEIPPGEQYF
TRBV28,TRBJ1-1,-,-,TGTGCCAGCAGTTCCCGTCAGGGGTACACTGAAGCTTTCTTT,CASSSRQGYTEAFF
TRBV5-6,TRBJ2-1,-,TRBD2,TGTGCCAGCAGCTTGCGGATGAGCGGGGGGCACAATGAGCAGTTCTTC,CASSLRMSGGHNEQFF
TRBV5-1,TRBJ1-3,-,-,TGCGCCAGCAGCTTGGCTCCAGGGGCCTCTGGAAACACCATATATTTT,CASSLAPGASGNTIYF
TRBV5-6,TRBJ2-7,-,-,TGTGCCAGCAGCTTAATTTTGGACAGTTCCGAGCAGTACTTC,CASSLILDSSEQYF
TRBV6-6,TRBJ1-4,-,TRBD1,TGTGCCAGCAGTCCACCGGGACAGGGGGCGAAACCTCCTTTTTTT,CASSPPGQGAKPPFF
TRBV28,TRBJ2-2,once,-,TGTGCCAGCAGTTTATTATTCGGGGAGCTGTTTTTT,CASSLLFGELFF
TRBV6-5,TRBJ1-5,-,-,TGTGCCAGCAGTCATGAAGGGGGAACCTATCAGCCCCAGCATTTT,CASSHEGGTYQPQHF
TRBV6-1,TRBJ1-1,few,-,TGTGCCAGCAGTGGACGAAGGGGAGGCCTTGGCACTGAAGCTTTCTTT,CASSGRRGGLGTEAFF
TRBV7-9,TRBJ2-2,-,-,TGTGCCAGCACCACAGGTCGGGAGCTGTTTTTT,CASTTGRELFF
TRBV5-1,TRBJ1-5,-,TRBD1,TGCGCCAGCAGCTTGGGCGGGACAGGGCAGCCCCAGCATTTT,CASSLGGTGQPQHF
TRBV18,TRBJ2-7,-,TRBD1,TGTGCCAGCTCACTACAGGGGGCGCTTTACGAGCAGTACTTC,CASSLQGALYEQYF
TRBV28,TRBJ2-5,-,-,TGTGCCAGCAGACAAGTTGACGGGGGGCCCACGGAGACCCAGTACTTC,CASRQVDGGPTETQYF
TRBV5-4,TRBJ1-2,once,-,TGTGCCAGCAGCTTCCCTGCAGGGGCGCGAGGCTACACCTTC,CASSFPAGARGYTF
TRBV11-2,TRBJ2-1,-,-,TGTGCCAGCAGCTCACCCTCGAGATCGAGCTACAATGAGCAGTTCTTC,CASSSPSRSSYNEQFF